Below are 29 T cell receptor beta chains sequenced from a single sample in a study of blood T cells in healthy people across ages (dated by TCRdb to between 2014 and 2017). Library creation used 5' RACE. The sequencer was an Illumina HiSeq 2500. The second PCR ran for about 6 to 11 cycles and used a J-beta primer mix along with a sample-barcoded 5' primer. TCRdb passed the public sequencing reads through fastp at Q25 and MiXCR, retaining productive beta sequences. Rows with a matching CDR3 protein are joined into one entry that keeps the most common DNA and genes. The sample profile shows approximately 490,000 distinct CDR3 sequences; about 25% of them were found once. The ten largest clones represent just over 8.5% of the sample. These data were also reused for a study on T cells of mothers and their children.

Sequenced material: blood. These receptor sequences come from a boy younger than 18 in good health.

This clonotype came up a few times. DNA of the CDR3: TGTGCCAGCAGCGGGGAAGGGAGCTCCTACGAGCAGTACTTC. It specifies CASSGEGSSYEQYF. V gene TRBV7-2 combines with J gene TRBJ2-5; the D gene is possibly TRBD2 (5 bases). The last part of the DNA fits TRBJ2-7 better; the J call may be wrong. CDR3 size: 14 residues. Germline-derived CDR1 and CDR2 are SGHTA and FQGNSA.

The chain combines TRBV4-3 with TRBJ1-1; a possible D gene is TRBD1 (5 bases). The CDR3 is 14 residues long. The ends were cut back, 0 bases at V and 5 bases at J, with 10 bases in the middle. Germline assignment: CDR1 LGHNA and CDR2 YSLEER. The CDR3 is CASSQDNEGTEAFF. In DNA, the CDR3 is TGCGCCAGCAGCCAAGATAACGAGGGGACTGAAGCTTTCTTT.

This clonotype was seen only a few times. This rearrangement joins TRBV7-3 to TRBJ2-5; 7 positions match TRBD1. The last part of the DNA fits TRBJ2-1 better; the J call may be wrong. The germline gives CDR1 SGHTA, CDR2 FQGTGA. The CDR3 has 14 residues. The CDR3 here is CASSAFTGDNEQFF. CDR3 nucleotides: TGTGCCAGCAGCGCCTTCACAGGGGACAATGAGCAGTTCTTC.

This chain joins TRBV19 and TRBJ2-1, with 9 positions matching TRBD1. This CDR3 is built from 13 residues. Germline V gene sequence: CDR1 LNHDA, CDR2 SQIVND (reference sequence). Trimming at V came to 10 bases and at J to 6 bases, leaving 7 bases not matched to a gene. CDR3 in amino acids: CAIKPTGGNEQFF. The DNA for the CDR3 is TGTGCCATTAAACCGACAGGGGGCAATGAGCAGTTCTTC.

This clonotype was observed a handful of times. This chain links TRBV7-9 with TRBJ2-1; 12 bases match TRBD2. With 3 bases clipped from V and 7 bases from J, the junction kept 7 bases outside the gene matches. From germline, CDR1 is SEHNR and CDR2 FQNEAQ (reference sequence). This CDR3 contains 16 residues. The CDR3 is CASSFLTSGSGNEQFF. CDR3 DNA: TGTGCCAGCAGCTTCTTGACTAGCGGGAGTGGAAATGAGCAGTTCTTC.

The rearrangement uses TRBV20-1 and TRBJ2-5; possibly TRBD1 for D (5 bases). The V and J ends lost 2 bases and 3 bases respectively, with 10 bases between them. Germline V gene data show CDR1 as DFQATT and CDR2 as SNEGSKA (reference sequence). The CDR3 loop spans 13 amino acids. Here the CDR3 reads CSARPRVEETQYF. For the CDR3, the DNA is TGCAGTGCTAGACCCAGGGTTGAAGAGACCCAGTACTTC.

V is TRBV7-6 and J is TRBJ2-5; D is ambiguous. With the DNA end fitting TRBJ2-1 better, the J assignment may be wrong. The CDR3 loop spans 14 amino acids. Germline CDR1 SGHVS, CDR2 FNYEAQ. The CDR3 here is CASSPDGRYNEQFF. As DNA, the CDR3 is TGTGCCAGCAGCCCCGATGGCAGGTACAATGAGCAGTTCTTC.

The J gene is TRBJ2-5, the V gene TRBV2; no firm D call. The germline gives CDR1 SNHLY, CDR2 FYNNEI. Trimming cost V 6 bases and J 3 bases, with 17 bases left between them. The CDR3 has 15 residues. This CDR3 reads CASSLSGGYEETQYF. The CDR3 nucleotides read TGTGCCAGCAGCCTCTCGGGCGGATATGAAGAGACCCAGTACTTC.

CDR3 amino acids: CASSLGTPRGVNTEAFF. CDR3 sequence (DNA): TGTGCCAGCTCACTGGGGACCCCAAGGGGGGTGAACACTGAAGCTTTCTTT. J is TRBJ1-1 and V is TRBV18; D perhaps matches TRBD1 (6 bases). This CDR3 spans 17 amino acids. The V and J ends lost 4 bases and 0 bases respectively, with 18 bases between them. Germline V gene data show CDR1 as KGHSH and CDR2 as LQKENI.

The V and J genes are TRBV6-1 and TRBJ1-3; tentatively, D is TRBD1 (5 bases). Trimming stripped 3 bases from V and 0 bases from J, with 15 bases between. CDR3 length: 17 amino acids. Germline V gives CDR1 MNHNS, CDR2 SASEGT. The CDR3 is CASSDDERGGSGNTIYF. CDR3 DNA sequence: TGTGCCAGCAGTGACGACGAGAGGGGTGGCTCTGGAAACACCATATATTTT.

The chain has TRBV20-1 and TRBJ2-3, with unresolved D. Germline V gene data show CDR1 as DFQATT and CDR2 as SNEGSKA (reference sequence). V was trimmed by 5 bases and J by 2 bases, leaving 8 bases between them. The CDR3 covers 12 residues. In DNA, the CDR3 is TGCAGTGCTCCCCATTACACAGATACGCAGTATTTT. This sequence encodes CSAPHYTDTQYF.

The chain links TRBV20-1 to TRBJ2-7; D tentatively reads TRBD1 or TRBD2 (6 bases each). Per germline, CDR1 DFQATT and CDR2 SNEGSKA (reference sequence). The CDR3 is 16 amino acids. Trimming pared 2 bases from V and 4 bases from J, leaving 21 bases between. Written as DNA, the CDR3 is TGCAGTGCTAGATACCCTTGGGGGGCTATCGAGTACGAGCAGTACTTC. Its translation is CSARYPWGAIEYEQYF.

CDR3 DNA: TGCGCCAGCAGCCTTGGACTTCCCACCTACAATGAGCAGTTCTTC. Protein: CASSLGLPTYNEQFF. This chain uses TRBV4-3 with TRBJ2-1; weak D call: TRBD2 (5 bases). Germline assignment: CDR1 LGHNA and CDR2 YSLEER. This CDR3 is 15 amino acids long. The V end lost 4 bases, the J end lost 2 bases, and 12 bases lay between the germline ends.

In its sample, this clonotype was seen a few times. The rearrangement uses TRBV27 and TRBJ1-2; 8 nucleotides agree with TRBD1. CDR3 length: 16 amino acids. The junction had 10 bases not matched to a gene; V was cut back by 6 bases and J by 1 base. The germline gives CDR1 MNHEY, CDR2 SMNVEV (reference sequence). The CDR3 sequence is CASRPGSRGLNYGYTF. CDR3 DNA sequence: TGTGCCAGCAGGCCTGGCTCCAGGGGGCTTAACTATGGCTACACCTTC.

This clonotype was recorded at least ten times. The chain has TRBV29-1 and TRBJ2-5; maybe TRBD2 (5 bases). The germline V and J ends were trimmed by 4 bases and 2 bases, with 11 bases remaining between them. The germline gives CDR1 SQVTM, CDR2 ANQGSEA. This CDR3 contains 13 residues. CDR3 nucleotide sequence: TGCAGCGTTGGGTCCTGGGAGCAAGAGACCCAGTACTTC. Its protein is CSVGSWEQETQYF.

This chain uses TRBV10-3 with TRBJ1-2; 7 positions match TRBD1. V dropped 7 bases and J dropped 4; count of bases not matched to a gene: 9. The germline CDR1 and CDR2 sequences are ENHRY and SYGVKD. This CDR3 contains 14 residues. Here the CDR3 DNA reads TGTGCCATCAACCCGACAGGGTCTATCTATGGCTACACCTTC. It yields the protein CAINPTGSIYGYTF.

This chain connects TRBV5-5 to TRBJ2-1, with TRBD2 identical over 11 bases. Germline lookup yields CDR1 SGHKS and CDR2 YYEKEE (reference sequence). This CDR3 is 18 amino acids long. The J segment lost 3 bases and the V segment lost 4 bases, leaving 12 bases of the junction unmatched. As DNA, the CDR3 is TGTGCCAGCAGCAATCCGCGTAGCGGGAGGGCCGACTACAATGAGCAGTTCTTC. It yields the protein CASSNPRSGRADYNEQFF. Full variable domain (outside the CDR3, taken from reference TRBV5-5 and TRBJ2-1): DAGVTQSPTHLIKTRGQQVTLRCSPISGHKSVSWYQQVLGQGPQFIFQYYEKEERGRGNFPDRFSARQFPNYSSELNVNALLLGDSALYLCASSNPRSGRADYNEQFFGPGTRLTVL.

This clonotype has only a few counts. Here the CDR3 DNA reads TGCGCCAGCAGGACTAGCGGGGGGCTTTCCACAGATACGCAGTATTTT. It codes for CASRTSGGLSTDTQYF. The genes are TRBV5-1 and TRBJ2-3; 13 positions agree with TRBD2. J lost 2 bases, V lost 5 bases, and 5 bases had no gene match. Germline V CDR1 and CDR2: SGHRS, YFSETQ. This CDR3 has 16 amino acids.

There are a few counts of this clonotype. The CDR3 DNA sequence: TGTGCCAGTAGTATTCAGGGGACAAGCAATCAGCCCCAGCATTTT. It specifies CASSIQGTSNQPQHF. V and J are TRBV19 and TRBJ1-5, with TRBD1 as a possible D gene (6 bases). Germline CDR1 is LNHDA and CDR2 is SQIVND (reference sequence). V shed 3 bases and J shed 1 base, with 10 bases lying between them. This CDR3 is 15 amino acids long.

The V gene is TRBV6-1, the J gene TRBJ1-1, with a possible D match to TRBD1 (5 bases). This CDR3 has 14 amino acids. Trimming left V 8 bases short and J 3 bases short, with 16 bases between. Per germline, CDR1 MNHNS and CDR2 SASEGT. Here the CDR3 DNA reads TGTGCCAGCCCACCCAAAGGGGCCGACACTGAAGCTTTCTTT. This codes for CASPPKGADTEAFF.

This clonotype was detected a few times. V is TRBV5-1 and J is TRBJ2-1, with unresolved D. This CDR3 contains 18 residues. The germline V gene encodes CDR1 SGHRS and CDR2 YFSETQ. Trimming shortened V by 0 bases and J by 0 bases, and 16 bases separated the two germline ends. CDR3 region: CASSLGVVGLSSYNEQFF. The CDR3, as DNA: TGCGCCAGCAGCTTGGGGGTGGTCGGGTTAAGCTCCTACAATGAGCAGTTCTTC.

This clonotype was observed a handful of times. The V call is TRBV3-1, the J call TRBJ1-2; possibly TRBD1 for D (6 bases). Germline V gene lookup returns CDR1 LGHDT and CDR2 YNNKEL (reference sequence). CDR3 length equals 13 residues. The V and J ends lost 4 bases and 7 bases respectively, with 13 bases between them. The CDR3 protein is CASSPPGDLGYTF. CDR3 nucleotides: TGTGCCAGCAGCCCACCAGGGGATCTTGGCTACACCTTC.

This clonotype was picked up a small number of times. The V and J genes are TRBV24-1 and TRBJ2-5, with D perhaps TRBD1 (6 bases). TRBJ2-1 matches the DNA end more closely, so the J call is doubtful. CDR1 is KGHDR and CDR2 is SFDVKD in the germline V gene. The CDR3 has 14 residues. The DNA of the CDR3 is TGTGCCACCTCCGACGGACAGTTTCAGAATGAGCAGTTCTTC. Translated, it gives CATSDGQFQNEQFF.

This clonotype appeared many times. The chain links TRBV7-9 to TRBJ2-6, with D unresolved. The germline CDR1 and CDR2 sequences are SEHNR and FQNEAQ (reference sequence). Deletions cut 5 bases from V and 0 bases from J, with 8 bases between. The CDR3 covers 15 residues. The CDR3 bases are TGTGCCAGCAGCGAGACGGCCTCTGGGGCCAACGTCCTGACTTTC. This codes for CASSETASGANVLTF.

This chain joins TRBV7-2 and TRBJ2-5; 9 bases fit TRBD2. The J call is doubtful: the DNA matches TRBJ2-1 better. Germline V gives CDR1 SGHTA, CDR2 FQGNSA. CDR3 length equals 15 residues. CDR3: CASSLDRTSVDEQFF. The CDR3 nucleotides are TGTGCCAGCAGCTTAGATAGGACTAGCGTCGATGAGCAGTTCTTC.

This clonotype was observed a few times. The chain recombines TRBV4-1 with TRBJ2-3; 15 bases are a match to TRBD2. The CDR3 sequence is 19 residues long. The V gene's germline CDR1 is MGHRA and CDR2 YSYEKL. V shed 4 bases, J shed 0 bases, and the junction held 8 bases outside the gene matches. The CDR3 sequence is CASSPYSGTSGGSTDTQYF. DNA of the CDR3: TGCGCCAGCAGCCCATATTCCGGGACTAGCGGGGGGAGCACAGATACGCAGTATTTT.

This clonotype showed up just a few times. The chain joins TRBV6-1 to TRBJ2-7; D is undetermined. The CDR3 covers 12 residues. In germline, CDR1 is MNHNS, CDR2 SASEGT. V dropped 1 base and J dropped 2 bases, with 3 bases sitting between them. The CDR3 DNA is TGTGCCAGCAGTGAAGTTCCCTACGAGCAGTACTTC. Protein: CASSEVPYEQYF.

The rearrangement uses TRBV11-1 and TRBJ2-5; no definite D call. Germline CDR1 SGHAT, CDR2 FQDESV (reference sequence). The CDR3 is 17 residues long. V gave up 3 bases and J gave up 3 bases, with 20 bases separating them. The CDR3 spells CASSFYGPHTFKETQYF. In DNA form, the CDR3 reads TGTGCCAGCAGCTTCTACGGGCCTCACACTTTCAAAGAGACCCAGTACTTC.

This clonotype was seen more than once but under ten times. The chain has TRBV28 and TRBJ2-7; 8 nucleotides agree with TRBD2. V lost 5 bases, J lost 3 bases, and 9 bases stayed unmatched. CDR3 length: 15 residues. Germline V gives CDR1 MDHEN, CDR2 SYDVKM. CDR3 sequence: CASSPTTSDSYEQYF. The CDR3 coding sequence is TGTGCCAGCAGTCCCACGACTAGCGATAGCTACGAGCAGTACTTC. The variable domain in full, with the rest retrieved from reference TRBV28 and TRBJ2-7, is DVKVTQSSRYLVKRTGEKVFLECVQDMDHENMFWYRQDPGLGLRLIYFSYDVKMKEKGDIPEGYSVSREKKERFSLILESASTNQTSMYLCASSPTTSDSYEQYFGPGTRLTVT.